The clone carrying this T cell receptor (beta chain) has more than one count but fewer than ten. The data derive from a study of blood T cell repertoires in COVID-19. As for the study in general: COVID-19 samples collected from the United States, Italy and Spain covered acute and convalescent phases. The cDNA or gDNA used as material had been derived from T cells, B-cell-depleted T cells, or PBMCs.

Measured with immunoSEQ multiplex PCR; TCRdb has only the in-frame clones, and not every one. The sample has a few hundred thousand clones; 85% to 90% are singletons. This sequence was found in a man between 60 and 70 years old with acute or convalescent COVID-19. The specimen sequenced was peripheral blood.

CDR3 amino acids: CASSATGLETQYF. The CDR3 coding sequence is TGTGCCAGCAGCGCGACAGGGTTGGAGACCCAGTACTTC. The V call is TRBV9, the J call TRBJ2-5; 7 bases align to TRBD1. The V segment lost 3 bases and the J segment 5 bases; nucleotides outside the gene matches: 4. CDR3 length: 13 amino acids. Germline CDR1 and CDR2: SGDLS and YYNGEE.